This T cell receptor beta chain was recovered during a study of T-cell reconstitution after alpha-beta-depleted transplantation in children. The study's findings and limits: Hyperexpanded clones declined; after one year, newly produced T cells mostly supplied diversity. Reported findings indicate that, about two months after transplant, alpha-beta T cells came from several hundred expanded clones, which were derived from non-depleted graft cells. From surviving recipient T cells and thymic progenitors came the high day-60 TCRbeta diversity observed in some patients.

This clonotype was seen more than once but under ten times. Its antigen is as yet unknown. This sample's TCRbeta library carried unique molecular identifier barcodes. TCRdb used MiXCR to reprocess the PCR reads, holding one entry per CDR3 protein. The top ten hold 43% of the sample, which has fewer than 250,000 distinct CDR3 sequences, around a sixth seen once. CDR3 size: 20 residues. The germline CDR1 and CDR2 sequences are LGHNA and YNFKEQ. Losses at the gene ends were 3 bases for V and 1 base for J; bases not matched to a gene: 17. The sample was PBMCs, mostly from graft donor cells, taken 360 days after TCRalphabeta/CD19-depleted stem cell transplant. The TCR originated in a male patient between 2 and 15 years old who had a stem cell transplant for acute lymphoblastic leukemia, so the T cells may come from the graft donor. The chain couples TRBV4-2 to TRBJ2-3; 9 bases agree with TRBD2. CDR3 region: CASSQSVLAGYPSGTDTQYF. The CDR3 DNA follows: TGTGCCAGCAGCCAGTCTGTGCTAGCGGGGTACCCTAGCGGCACAGATACGCAGTATTTT.